One sample yielded the 11 T cell receptor beta chains listed below, sequenced in a study of cytomegalovirus exposure and HLA in healthy donors. The PCR employed 60 Vbeta primers together with 13 Jbeta primers. TCRdb's table, derived via immunoSEQ multiplex PCR, lists solely in-frame clones and lacks some. The data show more than 20,000 clones, approximately 79% seen once. Sequencing input: PBMCs. The source of these receptors is a male donor in good health and CMV-seronegative.

The V gene is TRBV6-5, the J gene TRBJ1-6; D gene ambiguous. The CDR3 is made up of 14 amino acids. Germline CDR1 and CDR2: MNHEY and SVGAGI. V lost 4 bases and J lost 9, with 13 bases in between. CDR3 region: CASSSGRNGSPLHF. The CDR3 DNA follows: TGTGCCAGCAGTTCCGGCAGGAATGGTTCACCCCTCCACTTT.

This clone has a single count. This chain joins TRBV29-1 and TRBJ2-1, with D possibly being TRBD2 (5 bases). This CDR3 region has 11 residues. V was cut by 7 bases and J by 8 bases, with 12 bases left in between. CDR1 is SQVTM and CDR2 is ANQGSEA in the germline V gene. CDR3 DNA sequence: TGCAGCGCCAGGCGGGTTTATGAGCAGTTCTTC. The encoded protein is CSARRVYEQFF.

The chain has TRBV11-3 and TRBJ1-1, with no clear D. The V end was cut by 4 bases, the J end by 5 bases, with 11 bases between. Germline CDR1 reads SGHNT; CDR2 reads YENEEA. The CDR3 covers 13 residues. The CDR3 loop reads CASSSLTGTEAFF. As DNA, the CDR3 is TGTGCCAGCAGCTCCTTGACGGGAACTGAAGCTTTCTTT.

The chain joins TRBV5-1 to TRBJ2-1, with D possibly matching TRBD1 (6 bases). The CDR3 consists of 13 residues. CDR1 and CDR2 (germline): SGHRS, YFSETQ. V lost 1 base to trimming and J lost 9 bases, with 11 bases between them. The CDR3 sequence: CASSLNRDIEQFF. For the CDR3, the DNA is TGCGCCAGCAGCTTGAACAGGGATATTGAGCAGTTCTTC.

The chain combines TRBV9 with TRBJ2-1; 9 bases map to TRBD2. The CDR3 sequence is 16 residues long. CDR1 SGDLS and CDR2 YYNGEE come from the germline V gene. The V segment lost 0 bases and the J segment 9 bases; nucleotides outside the gene matches: 10. CDR3 sequence reads: CASSVGGAGGMGEQFF. DNA of the CDR3: TGTGCCAGCAGCGTAGGTGGGGCGGGGGGGATGGGTGAGCAGTTCTTC.

The chain links TRBV11-1 to TRBJ2-5, with D perhaps TRBD1 (6 bases). The V gene's germline CDR1 is SGHAT and CDR2 FQDESV (reference sequence). Trimming left V 2 bases short and J 3 bases short, with 13 bases between. This CDR3 region has 15 residues. This CDR3 reads CASSLQGYREETQYF. CDR3 sequence (DNA): TGTGCCAGCAGCTTACAGGGGTACAGGGAAGAGACCCAGTACTTC.

This clone was observed once. CDR3 in amino acids: CASSLGRGGTDTQYF. CDR3 DNA: TGTGCCAGCAGCTTAGGTCGGGGGGGCACAGATACGCAGTATTTT. The chain joins TRBV11-3 to TRBJ2-3; 7 bases fit TRBD2. The CDR3 is 15 amino acids. V lost 1 base and J lost 1; bases outside the gene matches: 2. The germline gives CDR1 SGHNT, CDR2 YENEEA.

This rearrangement joins TRBV5-5 to TRBJ2-7; possibly TRBD2 for D (6 bases). Looked up from germline, CDR1 is SGHKS and CDR2 is YYEKEE (reference sequence). V lost 4 bases, J lost 6 bases, and 14 bases lay in between. This CDR3 is built from 13 residues. The CDR3 DNA sequence: TGTGCCAGCAGCCTGGGGGACTTCTGCGAGCAGTACTTC. Protein product: CASSLGDFCEQYF.

This clone appeared a few times. J is TRBJ2-5 and V is TRBV6-1; 7 bases line up with TRBD2. The J call may be incorrect, as the DNA end agrees better with TRBJ2-7. CDR3 length: 15 residues. CDR1 and CDR2 from the germline V gene are MNHNS and SASEGT. The CDR3 DNA reads as TGTGCCAGCAGTGAGGAGGGAGGGACGGCCTACGAGCAGTACTTC. Amino acids: CASSEEGGTAYEQYF.

This chain uses TRBV7-9 with TRBJ1-2; TRBD1 agrees at 10 bases. Germline CDR1 reads SEHNR; CDR2 reads FQNEAQ (reference sequence). Germline trimming cut 3 bases from V and 3 bases from J; bases unmatched to any gene: 7. The CDR3 length is 16 residues. CDR3 DNA sequence: TGTGCCAGCAGCTTGGACCGGGACAGGGGTGACTATGGCTACACCTTC. It translates to CASSLDRDRGDYGYTF.

The chain joins TRBV7-2 to TRBJ1-2; 7 nucleotides line up with TRBD1. The CDR3 runs to 15 residues. Trimming removed 4 bases from V and 2 bases from J; junction bases left unmatched: 7. From germline, CDR1 is SGHTA and CDR2 FQGNSA. The CDR3 DNA reads as TGTGCCAGCAGCTCCAAGGGGGCGGCGAACTATGGCTACACCTTC. As protein: CASSSKGAANYGYTF.